These 7 T cell receptor beta chains originate from one sample sequenced in a study of T-cell memory formation after mild COVID-19. TCRdb fed the 5' RACE reads into MiXCR, producing one record per CDR3 protein. The top ten hold under 2.5% of the sample, which has nearly 250,000 distinct CDR3 sequences, 15% to 17% seen once. Sequences were obtained from PBMCs or a T cell subset sorted from them (not recorded which). The receptors here all came from an adult woman who had mild COVID-19 (a few samples of this study predate the infection). Cell type and time point are not known.

The V gene is TRBV5-1, the J gene TRBJ2-3; D uncertain. The CDR3 covers 13 residues. V shed 4 bases and J shed 6 bases, with 12 bases lying between them. The V gene's germline CDR1 is SGHRS and CDR2 YFSETQ. Here the CDR3 DNA reads TGCGCCAGCAGCAGGGTTGCCGGGGATACGCAGTATTTT. Protein: CASSRVAGDTQYF.

Worth noting for this clonotype: One junction end does not reproduce the germline sequence, and a read error may be involved. This chain links TRBV5-1 with TRBJ1-2; D is perhaps TRBD1 (5 bases). This CDR3 is 14 amino acids long. Germline V gene sequence: CDR1 SGHRS, CDR2 YFSETQ. The CDR3 loop reads CASSFGGANYGYTF. CDR3 sequence (DNA): TGTGCCAGCAGCTTTGGGGGAGCTAACTATGGCTACACCTTC.

This clonotype has more than one count but fewer than ten. The chain is built from TRBV12-3 or TRBV12-4 and TRBJ2-3; 7 nucleotides match TRBD1. Trimming at V came to 5 bases and at J to 2 bases, leaving 13 bases not matched to a gene. CDR3 size: 17 residues. The CDR3 DNA is TGTGCCAGCAGTAGGTCCCTGACAGGGAGTGACACAGATACGCAGTATTTT. Translating gives CASSRSLTGSDTDTQYF.

This clonotype was seen more than once but under ten times. This sequence joins TRBV23-1 and TRBJ2-7, with TRBD2 matching over 11 bases. TRBV23-1 is known as an ORF, though its function is uncertain. J was trimmed by 0 bases and V by 3 bases; bases with no gene match: 7. The CDR3 totals 17 residues. CDR3 residues: CASSHRLAGRLSYEQYF. DNA for the CDR3: TGCGCCAGCAGTCACCGACTAGCGGGGCGACTCTCCTACGAGCAGTACTTC.

This clonotype appeared a few times. The V call is TRBV7-8, the J call TRBJ1-2; 9 positions match TRBD1. The germline V gene has CDR1 SGHVS and CDR2 FQNEAQ. With V trimmed by 5 bases and J by 6 bases, 7 bases remained unmatched. The CDR3 extends over 14 amino acids. For the CDR3, the DNA is TGTGCCAGCAGCCCATGGACAGGGGTGAATGGCTACACCTTC. This sequence encodes CASSPWTGVNGYTF.

This clonotype was observed once. The rearrangement joins TRBV2 to TRBJ2-5; no clear D gene. V lost 5 bases, J lost 7 bases, and 11 bases lay in between. This CDR3 has 12 amino acids. Germline lookup yields CDR1 SNHLY and CDR2 FYNNEI. The DNA of the CDR3 is TGTGCCAGCAGTCCAACGTCGGGGACCCAGTACTTC. The encoded protein is CASSPTSGTQYF.

This clonotype was counted a few times. The chain has TRBV7-8 and TRBJ2-5; D is ambiguous. CDR3 length: 15 residues. The V gene lost 4 bases and the J gene lost 2 bases, with 14 bases spanning the gap. Germline loops: CDR1 SGHVS, CDR2 FQNEAQ. In nucleotides, the CDR3 is TGTGCCAGCAGCTCCTCCCGGGCGCGGCAAGAGACCCAGTACTTC. It yields the protein CASSSSRARQETQYF.